Presented here are 2 T cell receptor beta chains from one specimen sequenced in a study of cytomegalovirus exposure and HLA in healthy donors. A multiplex PCR was run with 60 Vbeta primers and 13 Jbeta primers. Some clones are missing from TCRdb's copy, which holds only in-frame ones; the method was immunoSEQ multiplex PCR. The table has 140,000 to 150,000 clones, about four fifths seen once; the top ten hold around 4.4%. Sequenced material: PBMCs. The receptors shown here come from a middle-aged man in good health and CMV-seronegative.

The CDR3 spells CASSSPGIAEETQYF. In DNA form, the CDR3 reads TGCGCCAGCAGCTCCCCCGGGATCGCTGAAGAGACCCAGTACTTC. The rearrangement links TRBV5-1 to TRBJ2-5; D may be TRBD2 (5 bases). The germline V gene has CDR1 SGHRS and CDR2 YFSETQ. This CDR3 contains 15 residues. Trimming took 3 bases from V and 3 from J, leaving 15 bases between them.

This chain connects TRBV9 to TRBJ2-5, with D perhaps TRBD2 (6 bases). This CDR3 is 17 amino acids long. CDR1 and CDR2 from the germline V gene are SGDLS and YYNGEE. The V gene lost 5 bases and the J gene lost 2 bases, with 22 bases spanning the gap. The CDR3 nucleotides read TGTGCCAGCAGTGGGGACGGGCGGGGCGGGGTACAAGAGACCCAGTACTTC. Protein sequence: CASSGDGRGGVQETQYF. The full variable domain, in which reference TRBV9 and TRBJ2-5 provide the parts outside the CDR3, is DSGVTQTPKHLITATGQRVTLRCSPRSGDLSVYWYQQSLDQGLQFLIQYYNGEERAKGNILERFSAQQFPDLHSELNLSSLELGDSALYFCASSGDGRGGVQETQYFGPGTRLLVL.